A selection of T cell receptor beta chains follows, all from one sample in a study of blood T cells in healthy people across ages. TCRdb reanalysed the 5' RACE reads using MiXCR and keeps one entry per CDR3 protein. Seen here are 1,800,000 or so distinct CDR3 sequences, about two fifths observed once, and the top ten hold roughly 23%. The sequenced sample was blood. These receptor sequences come from a human donor in good health. The CDR3 runs from the conserved cysteine through the conserved F or W. The D gene is left open where the match is weak. Some rows have no size entry. The others give once, few or many, or a class for an expanded clone.

D	size	V	J	DNA	CDR3
-	-	TRBV20-1	TRBJ2-5	TGCAGTGCTATCTTAGGGGAGACCCAGTACTTC	CSAILGETQYF
-	-	TRBV2	TRBJ2-3	TGTGCCAGCAGCAGGGACTCCCGATCGCGAGATACGCAGTATTTT	CASSRDSRSRDTQYF
TRBD2	-	TRBV6-2/TRBV6-3	TRBJ2-5	TGTGCCAGCAGTTACTCGTCGACGACTAGCGGTCGGGAGACCCAGTACTTC	CASSYSSTTSGRETQYF
TRBD1	-	TRBV27	TRBJ1-6	TGTGCCAGCAGTCTAGGGACAGGGAGGACTTCACCCCTCCACTTT	CASSLGTGRTSPLHF
-	few	TRBV9	TRBJ1-4	TGTGCCAGCAGCAGACAGGCCGCCGTGGACGGAAAACTGTTTTTT	CASSRQAAVDGKLFF
-	-	TRBV4-3	TRBJ2-1	TGCGCCAGCAGCCTTAATAGGGGTGAGTGGGATGAGCAGTTCTTC	CASSLNRGEWDEQFF
-	-	TRBV15	TRBJ2-7	TGTGCCACCAGTACCGGGACATCCCTCTCCCACGAGCAGTACTTC	CATSTGTSLSHEQYF
-	-	TRBV3-1	TRBJ1-6	TGTGCCAGCAGCCAAAGGGGGGCCTCGGGCAATTCACCCCTCCACTTT	CASSQRGASGNSPLHF
-	-	TRBV6-1	TRBJ2-1	TGTGCCAGCAGTGAAGCACCCTACAATGAGCAGATCTTC	CASSEAPYNEQIF
-	few	TRBV4-1	TRBJ2-1	TGCGCCAGCAGCCAAGAAAGTACGGCCGATGAGCAGTTCTTC	CASSQESTADEQFF
-	-	TRBV28	TRBJ2-3	TGTGCCAGCGGTCCCTTTGCCACAGATACGCAGTATTTT	CASGPFATDTQYF
TRBD2	few	TRBV7-9	TRBJ2-7	TGTGCCAGCAGCTGGGGGGGGGATTGGGGCGACGAGCAGTACTTC	CASSWGGDWGDEQYF
TRBD1	-	TRBV4-1	TRBJ2-2	TGCGCCAGCAGCCTACGGACAGGGGGCATAACCGGGGAGCTGTTTTTT	CASSLRTGGITGELFF
-	-	TRBV6-1	TRBJ2-5	TGTGCCAGCAGGGTCCGCGTCCAAGAGACCCAGTACTTC	CASRVRVQETQYF
TRBD2	-	TRBV7-6	TRBJ2-3	TGTGCCAGCCTGGGGGGGGGGACAGATACGCAGTATTTT	CASLGGGTDTQYF
TRBD2	few	TRBV4-2	TRBJ2-1	TGTGCCAGCAGCCAAGATCAGGCTAGCGGGGGGCCGGGTGAGCAGTTCTTC	CASSQDQASGGPGEQFF
-	-	TRBV7-2	TRBJ2-5	TGTGCCAGCAAACCTTCGGCAGGGCTCGAGACCCAGTACTTC	CASKPSAGLETQYF
-	few	TRBV10-3	TRBJ2-5	TGTGCCATCAGTGAGATCGCGGAGACCCAGTACTTC	CAISEIAETQYF
-	once	TRBV9	TRBJ1-5	TGTGCCAGCAGCGTAGCAGGGGAAGGGGATCAGCCCCAGCATTTT	CASSVAGEGDQPQHF
-	-	TRBV18	TRBJ2-7	TGTGCCAGCTCACCACGGGGCCTCACTGAGGTCCACTACGAGCAGTACTTC	CASSPRGLTEVHYEQYF
-	few	TRBV3-1	TRBJ2-1	TGTGCCAGCAGCCACTGGCTGACAGTGGACAATGAGCAGTTCTTC	CASSHWLTVDNEQFF
-	-	TRBV25-1	TRBJ1-5	TGTGCCAGCAGTGAATATGGGGACCATCAGCCCCAGCATTTT	CASSEYGDHQPQHF
-	-	TRBV12-3/TRBV12-4	TRBJ2-5	TGTGCCAGCACCCGGCTAGGACGACCCCAGTACTTC	CASTRLGRPQYF
TRBD1	-	TRBV20-1	TRBJ1-1	TGCAGTGCTCAACCTGGGGGGGGACAGGGCCCCTCAAACACTGAAGCTTTCTTT	CSAQPGGGQGPSNTEAFF
-	-	TRBV7-2	TRBJ1-1	TGTGCCAGCAGCGGGGGGGCGGGGCGTCCAGGAACTGAAGCTTTCTTT	CASSGGAGRPGTEAFF
-	few	TRBV28	TRBJ1-2	TGTGCCAGCATTCCCGTGGGGACGGAGGAGGCATATGGCTACACCTTC	CASIPVGTEEAYGYTF
-	few	TRBV5-5	TRBJ2-3	TGTGCCAGCAGCTTGGCCTTGTGGAGAATCAGTACGCAGTATTTT	CASSLALWRISTQYF
-	many	TRBV29-1	TRBJ2-7	TGCAGCGTTTCCCGGACAGCCTACGAGCAGTACTTC	CSVSRTAYEQYF
-	-	TRBV12-3/TRBV12-4	TRBJ2-5	TGTGCCAGCAGTTTACTGGCGGGTCTTGAGACCCAGTACTTC	CASSLLAGLETQYF
-	-	TRBV20-1	TRBJ2-7	TGCAGTGCTAGAAACAGGGTGGACTACGAGCAGTACTTC	CSARNRVDYEQYF
TRBD1	-	TRBV7-9	TRBJ1-2	TGTGCCAGCAGCTTAACAACAGGGGATGGCTACACCTTC	CASSLTTGDGYTF
-	-	TRBV10-3	TRBJ2-3	TGTGCCATCAGTGAGTCAGGGGGGCGAGGCCCAACGCAGTATTTT	CAISESGGRGPTQYF
TRBD2	few	TRBV12-3/TRBV12-4	TRBJ2-3	TGTGCCAGCACCGAGACTAGCGGGGCGGGCACAGATACGCAGTATTTT	CASTETSGAGTDTQYF
-	-	TRBV25-1	TRBJ2-7	TGTGCCAGCAGTGGGCGGGACACCTACGAGCAGTACTTC	CASSGRDTYEQYF
TRBD1	-	TRBV6-2/TRBV6-3	TRBJ2-7	TGTGCCAGCAGTGACACCGGGACAGCCCTATACGAGCAGTACTTC	CASSDTGTALYEQYF
-	-	TRBV11-2	TRBJ2-7	TGTGCCAGCAGCACCGATCGGGGAACCTACGAGCAGTACTTC	CASSTDRGTYEQYF
TRBD2	-	TRBV20-1	TRBJ2-3	TGCAGTGCTCCTCGGGGGGGCATAACAGATACGCAGTATTTT	CSAPRGGITDTQYF
-	few	TRBV6-5	TRBJ1-4	TGTGCCAGCGGACCCACAGGCACCTTTAATGAAAAACTGTTTTTT	CASGPTGTFNEKLFF
-	-	TRBV7-9	TRBJ1-1	TGTGCCAGCAGCTTAGGGAACCTTAGACAGCCGAACACTGAAGCTTTCTTT	CASSLGNLRQPNTEAFF
-	few	TRBV4-2	TRBJ1-5	TGTGCCAGCAGCCAAGTGACCAATCAGCCCCAGCATTTT	CASSQVTNQPQHF
TRBD2	-	TRBV4-2	TRBJ2-5	TGTGCCAGCAGCCAAGATTGGGAGCGGGGAGAGACCCAGTACTTC	CASSQDWERGETQYF
-	-	TRBV7-2	TRBJ2-5	TGTGCCAGCAGCTTAGTAAGAGATTTAGGGGAGACCCAGTACTTC	CASSLVRDLGETQYF
-	once	TRBV4-2	TRBJ2-1	TGTGCCAGCAGCCAGCAGAGAGGGACGGGGAGCTCCTACGAGCAGTTCTTC	CASSQQRGTGSSYEQFF
-	-	TRBV4-1	TRBJ1-5	TGCGCCAGCAGCCAAGACATGTATAGGAATCAGCCCCAGCATTTT	CASSQDMYRNQPQHF
-	-	TRBV20-1	TRBJ1-2	TGCAGTGCTAGAGAGAAGTTTAACTATGGCTACACCTTC	CSAREKFNYGYTF